A single sample gave rise to the 8 T cell receptor beta chains below, sequenced in a study of regulatory T cells in long-lasting Graves disease. HTBI primers from iRepertoire and Arm-PCR of CDR3 regions yielded the TCR beta libraries. TCRdb processed the multiplex PCR reads anew with MiXCR; each CDR3 protein has one entry. The sample holds roughly 400,000 distinct CDR3 sequences; roughly 15% are singletons and the top ten take roughly 8%. Time point specified: newly diagnosed GD, antithyroid drugs for less than 3 months. The TCR library was made from RNA extracted from PBMCs. This sample was shared with a second study, whose subject was T cells in Graves' hyperthyroidism and ophthalmopathy.

Specimen: peripheral blood mononuclear cells (PBMCs), collected at new diagnosis, from a patient treated with antithyroid drugs. The receptors were gathered from a woman aged 40 to 55 with Graves disease.

CDR3 in amino acids: CASSQGTGGDPYEQYF. In DNA form, the CDR3 reads TGCGCCAGCAGCCAAGGGACAGGGGGCGACCCCTACGAGCAGTACTTC. V gene TRBV4-1 combines with J gene TRBJ2-7; 11 positions agree with TRBD1. The CDR3 has 16 residues. CDR1 and CDR2 from the germline V gene are MGHRA and YSYEKL. J was trimmed by 2 bases and V by 1 base; bases with no gene match: 4.

Remarks on this clonotype: Being one base from a much bigger clone, this may be a read error. The rearrangement joins TRBV5-1 to TRBJ1-1; 7 nucleotides line up with TRBD1. Germline V lookup: CDR1 SGHRS, CDR2 YFSETQ. This CDR3 has 16 residues. CDR3 sequence: CASSLAGAGGYTVAFF. CDR3 sequence (DNA): TGCGCCAGCAGCTTGGCCGGGGCAGGGGGTTACACTGTAGCTTTCTTT.

The sample holds many counts of this clonotype. The chain couples TRBV7-9 to TRBJ2-3; D is unresolved. The CDR3 contains 13 residues. With 6 bases removed from V and 4 bases from J, the gap between germline ends came to 11 bases. CDR1 and CDR2 from the germline V gene are SEHNR and FQNEAQ (reference sequence). The CDR3: CASRDVGADTQYF. The CDR3, as DNA: TGTGCCAGCAGAGACGTAGGAGCAGATACGCAGTATTTT.

The chain combines TRBV6-1 with TRBJ2-2; no clear D gene. V lost 7 bases, J lost 7 bases, and 22 bases lay in between. Germline CDR1 and CDR2: MNHNS and SASEGT. The CDR3 runs to 16 residues. The CDR3 DNA is TGTGCCAGCAAACGAAATCCCCAGGCCGGTGGCGGGGAGCTGTTTTTT. This encodes CASKRNPQAGGGELFF.

In its sample, this clonotype was seen a few times. The chain has TRBV9 and TRBJ1-2; D gene ambiguous. Germline V gene lookup returns CDR1 SGDLS and CDR2 YYNGEE. CDR3 length: 10 residues. The V gene lost 7 bases and the J gene lost 8 bases, with 9 bases spanning the gap. CDR3 sequence (DNA): TGTGCCAGCTCGGGCAACGGCTACACCTTC. Translating gives CASSGNGYTF.

This clonotype was seen at least ten times. This chain joins TRBV3-1 and TRBJ2-7; D possibly corresponds to TRBD2 (5 bases). V lost 0 bases and J 7 bases, leaving 16 bases between the germline ends. Germline V gene lookup returns CDR1 LGHDT and CDR2 YNNKEL (reference sequence). The CDR3 consists of 15 residues. CDR3 amino acids: CASSQDLGRQREQYF. In nucleotides, the CDR3 is TGTGCCAGCAGCCAAGATTTGGGCAGGCAGCGGGAGCAGTACTTC.

The sample holds many counts of this clonotype. The chain links TRBV11-1 to TRBJ2-1; 12 bases are shared with TRBD2. This CDR3 is built from 15 residues. Germline CDR1 is SGHAT and CDR2 is FQDESV (reference sequence). Trimming removed 5 bases from V and 5 bases from J; junction bases left unmatched: 4. The CDR3 DNA follows: TGTGCCAGCAGCACTAGCGGGAGGATGAACAATGAGCAGTTCTTC. As protein: CASSTSGRMNNEQFF.

The genes are TRBV3-1 and TRBJ1-1; maybe TRBD1 (6 bases). The germline V and J ends were trimmed by 5 bases and 11 bases, with 12 bases remaining between them. The V gene's germline CDR1 is LGHDT and CDR2 YNNKEL (reference sequence). The CDR3 length is 11 residues. CDR3 bases: TGTGCCAGCAGCTTAAACAGGGACGCTTTCTTT. This translates into CASSLNRDAFF.